Sequencing of this T cell receptor (beta chain) was carried out in a study of graft-versus-host responses after intestinal transplantation. About the study: Multivisceral, liver-intestinal, or isolated intestinal grafts were transplanted into recipients. Each patient got anti-thymocyte globulin induction, then tacrolimus and steroids for approximately three years. Study conclusions and caveats: Those patients showing graft-donor T cell macrochimerism displayed high graft-versus-host to host-versus-graft clonal ratios in allografts. Early post-transplant falls in HvG clones accompanied the peak levels of circulating GvH clones.

For this clone: Its specificity is unknown.

Clones were sequenced by immunoSEQ multiplex PCR, and TCRdb holds only the in-frame ones, with some missing. The repertoire holds about 88,000 clones, with around 93% as singletons. The sequencing used unstimulated CD4+ T cells sorted from spleen or lymph node cells, collected before transplant. The receptor was derived from a human donor who was the organ donor for an intestinal transplant.

This CDR3 is CASSPGQGEDGELFF. The CDR3, as DNA: TGTGCCAGCAGCCCGGGACAGGGAGAAGACGGGGAGCTGTTTTTT. J is TRBJ2-2 and V is TRBV11-2, with 9 bases fitting TRBD1. V shed 5 bases, J shed 7 bases, and the junction held 8 bases outside the gene matches. From germline, CDR1 is SGHAT and CDR2 FQNNGV. The CDR3 has 15 amino acids.